Shown below are 15 T cell receptor beta chains from a single sample sequenced in a study of shared clonotypes between healthy human individuals. The protocol was immunoSEQ multiplex PCR, while the TCRdb copy is restricted to in-frame clones and leaves out a portion. The repertoire has nearly 2 million clones, approximately 95% of them found once; the top ten carry less than 1.5%. Naive CD8 cells were CD45RO-negative, positively selected for CCR7, excluding terminally differentiated effector memory CD45RA+ cells. The sample was naive CD8+ T cells sorted from blood. The receptors derive from a man aged 18 to 30 in good health.

The chain links TRBV7-3 to TRBJ2-2; D is tentatively TRBD1 or TRBD2 (6 bases each). The V end lost 4 bases, the J end lost 6 bases, and 9 bases lay between the germline ends. There are 13 residues in the CDR3. CDR1 is SGHTA, CDR2 FQGTGA, per germline. CDR3 DNA: TGTGCCAGCAGCTACAGGGAGGCCGGGGAGCTGTTTTTT. Its translation: CASSYREAGELFF.

The V call is TRBV5-1, the J call TRBJ2-2, with 7 positions matching TRBD1. V lost 3 bases, J lost 3 bases, and 14 bases stayed unmatched. CDR1 and CDR2 from the germline V gene are SGHRS and YFSETQ. The CDR3 has 18 amino acids. CDR3 sequence: CASSSYYTGDLDTGELFF. CDR3 DNA: TGCGCCAGCAGCTCCTACTACACAGGGGACCTAGACACCGGGGAGCTGTTTTTT. Using reference TRBV5-1 and TRBJ2-2 for the parts outside the CDR3, the full variable domain is KAGVTQTPRYLIKTRGQQVTLSCSPISGHRSVSWYQQTPGQGLQFLFEYFSETQRNKGNFPGRFSGRQFSNSRSEMNVSTLELGDSALYLCASSSYYTGDLDTGELFFGEGSRLTVL.

The chain carries TRBV5-6 and TRBJ2-1, with 12 bases identical to TRBD2. V shed 3 bases, J shed 8 bases, and the junction held 6 bases outside the gene matches. The CDR3 length is 15 residues. The germline V gene has CDR1 SGHDT and CDR2 YYEEEE. CDR3 coding DNA: TGTGCCAGCAGCTCGACTAGCGGGGGTCGGGATGAGCAGTTCTTC. It translates to CASSSTSGGRDEQFF.

The chain links TRBV10-3 to TRBJ1-6; D may be TRBD1 (5 bases). The CDR3 runs to 13 residues. Trimming took 2 bases from V and 8 from J, leaving 7 bases between them. CDR1 ENHRY and CDR2 SYGVKD come from the germline V gene. CDR3 protein: CAISEDRDSPLHF. The DNA of the CDR3 is TGTGCCATCAGTGAGGACAGAGATTCACCCCTCCACTTT.

As for this clone: Other DNA variants within this sample encode the same CDR3. The chain carries TRBV5-1 and TRBJ2-1, with TRBD2 matching over 13 bases. The germline V gene encodes CDR1 SGHRS and CDR2 YFSETQ. CDR3 length: 17 residues. V was clipped by 4 bases and J by 0 bases; unmatched bases: 4. In DNA, the CDR3 is TGCGCCAGCAGCCTAAGACTAGCGGGAGGCTCCTACAATGAGCAGTTCTTC. Its translation: CASSLRLAGGSYNEQFF.

This sequence joins TRBV13 and TRBJ2-7; D remains ambiguous. Deletions cut 0 bases from V and 0 bases from J, with 12 bases between. This CDR3 is built from 16 residues. Germline CDR1 PRHDT, CDR2 FYEKMQ (reference sequence). The CDR3 is CASSLGFGMSSYEQYF. The CDR3 nucleotides are TGTGCCAGCAGCTTAGGCTTTGGGATGAGCTCCTACGAGCAGTACTTC.

As for this clone: Other DNA sequences in this sample translate to the same CDR3. The CDR3 reads CASSLVNEQFF. CDR3 sequence (DNA): TGTGCCAGCAGCTTAGTAAATGAGCAGTTCTTC. The J gene is TRBJ2-1, the V gene TRBV7-2; D unclear. The V end was cut by 1 base, the J end by 7 bases, with 2 bases between. The CDR3 is made up of 11 amino acids. Germline loops: CDR1 SGHTA, CDR2 FQGNSA.

The chain is built from TRBV6-4 and TRBJ2-3, with TRBD2 matching over 8 bases. The CDR3 contains 15 residues. In germline, CDR1 is MRHNA, CDR2 SNTAGT. Unmatched junction bases numbered 4, after V lost 4 bases and J lost 1 base. The DNA of the CDR3 is TGTGCCAGCAGTGCCGGGGGGGCGGGCACAGATACGCAGTATTTT. Amino acid sequence: CASSAGGAGTDTQYF.

About this clone: Different DNA sequences within this sample yield the same CDR3. The rearrangement joins TRBV28 to TRBJ2-7; D may be TRBD1 (5 bases). The CDR3 is 13 amino acids. The V gene's germline CDR1 is MDHEN and CDR2 SYDVKM. V gave up 3 bases and J gave up 1 base, with 7 bases separating them. CDR3 amino acids: CASSFAGSYEQYF. CDR3 bases: TGTGCCAGCAGTTTTGCAGGGTCCTACGAGCAGTACTTC.

V is TRBV9 and J is TRBJ2-3; 7 bases map to TRBD2. CDR3 size: 17 residues. J gave up 0 bases and V 3 bases, and 10 bases lay outside the gene matches. Germline V lookup: CDR1 SGDLS, CDR2 YYNGEE. CDR3 sequence reads: CASSAAGGRTSTDTQYF. The CDR3 DNA reads as TGTGCCAGCAGCGCCGCCGGGGGGAGAACTAGCACAGATACGCAGTATTTT.

V gene TRBV15 combines with J gene TRBJ1-1; 9 bases agree with TRBD1. There are 15 residues in the CDR3. V dropped 5 bases and J dropped 6; count of bases not matched to a gene: 10. Germline V gene lookup returns CDR1 LNHNV and CDR2 YYDKDF (reference sequence). The CDR3 region is CATSGGPDRGAEAFF. The CDR3 DNA follows: TGTGCCACCAGCGGGGGTCCTGACAGGGGGGCTGAAGCTTTCTTT. Supplemented by reference TRBV15 and TRBJ1-1, the full variable domain reads DAMVIQNPRYQVTQFGKPVTLSCSQTLNHNVMYWYQQKSSQAPKLLFHYYDKDFNNEADTPDNFQSRRPNTSFCFLDIRSPGLGDTAMYLCATSGGPDRGAEAFFGQGTRLTVV.

Here the CDR3 reads CASREGQVNTEAFF. CDR3 nucleotides: TGTGCCAGCAGAGAGGGACAGGTGAACACTGAAGCTTTCTTT. This rearrangement joins TRBV6-5 to TRBJ1-1; 8 bases agree with TRBD1. Losses at the gene ends were 6 bases for V and 0 bases for J; bases not matched to a gene: 3. Looked up from germline, CDR1 is MNHEY and CDR2 is SVGAGI. The CDR3 totals 14 residues.

The chain combines TRBV9 with TRBJ2-3; D is perhaps TRBD2 (6 bases). The V and J ends lost 1 base and 0 bases respectively, with 6 bases between them. From germline, CDR1 is SGDLS and CDR2 YYNGEE. This CDR3 comprises 14 residues. Written as DNA, the CDR3 is TGTGCCAGCAGCGTACTAGCGAGCACAGATACGCAGTATTTT. This codes for CASSVLASTDTQYF.

Of note for this clone: This sample also contains other DNA sequences that code for the same CDR3. V and J are TRBV30 and TRBJ2-7; 7 bases fit TRBD1. CDR1 is GTSNPN and CDR2 is SVGIG in the germline V gene (reference sequence). Trimming cost V 0 bases and J 4 bases; bases outside gene matches: 3. The CDR3 runs to 13 residues. The CDR3 DNA reads as TGTGCCTGGAGTGTCGGCAGGGGGTACGAGCAGTACTTC. It codes for CAWSVGRGYEQYF.

This sequence joins TRBV4-3 and TRBJ2-7, with a possible D match to TRBD1 (5 bases). This CDR3 region has 14 residues. V was shortened by 3 bases and J by 7 bases, with 16 bases between the two germline ends. Per the germline V gene, CDR1 is LGHNA and CDR2 is YSLEER. The CDR3 is CASSHVAGPREQYF. CDR3 nucleotide sequence: TGCGCCAGCAGCCACGTGGCAGGGCCGAGAGAGCAGTACTTC.